This T cell receptor beta chain originates from a study of blood T cells in healthy people across ages. Points from the study as a whole: Long-lived donors had more naive CD4+ cells and higher diversity than aged donors. The recorded TCR beta diversity per million T cells decreased in a roughly linear manner with age.

This CDR3 spans 16 amino acids. The V end was cut by 2 bases, the J end by 1 base, with 14 bases between. Germline lookup yields CDR1 SGHTA and CDR2 FQGNSA. Using a J-beta primer mix together with a sample-barcoded 5' primer, a second PCR was run for 7 to 11 cycles. Each cDNA molecule was tagged by a template-switch adaptor that had 12 random nucleotides. TCRdb ran MiXCR on the 5' RACE reads and lists one entry per CDR3 protein. Of 1.5 million to 2 million distinct CDR3 sequences in the sample, roughly two fifths were seen once. This clonotype was detected a few times. The antigen remains unidentified.

The chain is built from TRBV7-2 and TRBJ2-5; D gene uncertain. The receptor comes from a human donor in good health. The sample comprised blood. For the CDR3, the DNA is TGTGCCAGCAGCTTATTGGTAGGGTGGACCCAAGAGACCCAGTACTTC. Amino acids: CASSLLVGWTQETQYF.